This TCR beta chain was profiled in a study of T-cell memory formation after mild COVID-19. As concerns this clonotype: What it binds is not known.

TCRdb reanalysed the 5' RACE reads using MiXCR and keeps one entry per CDR3 protein. The table has some 120,000 distinct CDR3 sequences, 15% to 20% seen once. V lost 5 bases and J 1 base, leaving 6 bases between the germline ends. The CDR3 is made up of 11 amino acids. Germline V gives CDR1 DFQATT, CDR2 SNEGSKA (reference sequence). Study findings and constraints: Some responding clones appeared in pre-infection memory, suggesting cross-reactive memory joined.

The sequencing input was PBMCs or a T cell subset sorted from them (not recorded which). The chain recombines TRBV20-1 with TRBJ2-7, with D unclear. The receptor comes from a man between 18 and 29 years old who had mild COVID-19 (a few samples of this study predate the infection). Cell type and time point are not known. The CDR3 DNA is TGCAGTGCTTTCCGTTCCTACGAGCAGTACTTC. It is translated as CSAFRSYEQYF.